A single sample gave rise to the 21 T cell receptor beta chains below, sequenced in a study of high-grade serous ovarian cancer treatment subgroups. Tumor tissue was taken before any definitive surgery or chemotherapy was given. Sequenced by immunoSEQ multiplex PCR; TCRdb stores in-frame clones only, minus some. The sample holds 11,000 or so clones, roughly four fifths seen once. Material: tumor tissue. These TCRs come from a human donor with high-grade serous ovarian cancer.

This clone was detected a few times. As DNA, the CDR3 is TGTGCCTGGAGCGCGCTCATAGGGACGCTTGAAGCTTTCTTT. Translated, it gives CAWSALIGTLEAFF. The chain is built from TRBV30 and TRBJ1-1, with D perhaps TRBD1 (5 bases). The CDR3 spans 14 residues. Trimming took 3 bases from V and 7 from J, leaving 18 bases between them. In germline, CDR1 is GTSNPN, CDR2 SVGIG (reference sequence).

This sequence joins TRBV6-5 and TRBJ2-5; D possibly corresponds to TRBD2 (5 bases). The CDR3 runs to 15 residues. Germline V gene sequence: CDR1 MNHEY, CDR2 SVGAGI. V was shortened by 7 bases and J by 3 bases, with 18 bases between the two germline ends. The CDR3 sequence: CASKVAAEIKETQYF. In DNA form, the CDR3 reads TGTGCCAGCAAAGTGGCAGCGGAAATAAAAGAGACCCAGTACTTC.

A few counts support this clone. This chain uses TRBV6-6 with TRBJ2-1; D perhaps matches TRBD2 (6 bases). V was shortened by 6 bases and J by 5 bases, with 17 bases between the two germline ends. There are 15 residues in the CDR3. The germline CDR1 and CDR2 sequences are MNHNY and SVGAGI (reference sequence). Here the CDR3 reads CASSAHFRLDNEQFF. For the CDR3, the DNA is TGTGCCAGCAGCGCCCACTTCAGACTAGACAATGAGCAGTTCTTC.

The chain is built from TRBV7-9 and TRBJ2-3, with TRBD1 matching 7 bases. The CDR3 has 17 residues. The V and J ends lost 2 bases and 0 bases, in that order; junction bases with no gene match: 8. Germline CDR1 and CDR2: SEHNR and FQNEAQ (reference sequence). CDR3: CASSLSRRGYSTDTQYF. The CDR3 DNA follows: TGTGCCAGCAGCTTATCCCGCAGGGGGTATAGCACAGATACGCAGTATTTT.

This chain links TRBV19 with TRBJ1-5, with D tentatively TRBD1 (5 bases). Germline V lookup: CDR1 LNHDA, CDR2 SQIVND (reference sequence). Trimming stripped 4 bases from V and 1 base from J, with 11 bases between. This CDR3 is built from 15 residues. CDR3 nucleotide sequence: TGTGCCAGTAGTACTGGCAGGGCCAGCAATCAGCCCCAGCATTTT. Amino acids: CASSTGRASNQPQHF.

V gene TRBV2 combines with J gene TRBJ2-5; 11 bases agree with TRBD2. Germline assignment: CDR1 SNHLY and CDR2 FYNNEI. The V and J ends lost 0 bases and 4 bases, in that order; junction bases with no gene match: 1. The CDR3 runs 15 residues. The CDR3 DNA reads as TGTGCCAGCAGTGAAGCGCTAGCGGGAGGAGAGACCCAGTACTTC. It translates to CASSEALAGGETQYF.

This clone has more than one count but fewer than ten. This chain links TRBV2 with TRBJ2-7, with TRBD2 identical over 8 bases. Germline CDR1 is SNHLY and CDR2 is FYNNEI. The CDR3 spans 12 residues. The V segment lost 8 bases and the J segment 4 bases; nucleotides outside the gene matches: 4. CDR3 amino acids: CASELADYEQYF. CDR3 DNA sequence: TGTGCCAGCGAACTAGCGGATTACGAGCAGTACTTC.

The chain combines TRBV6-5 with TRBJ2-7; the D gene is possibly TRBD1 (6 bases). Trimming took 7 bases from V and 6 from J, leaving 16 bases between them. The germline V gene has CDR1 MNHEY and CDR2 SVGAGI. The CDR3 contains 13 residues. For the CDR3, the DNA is TGTGCCAGCAAACTTACAGGGAACCTCGAGCAGTACTTC. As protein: CASKLTGNLEQYF.

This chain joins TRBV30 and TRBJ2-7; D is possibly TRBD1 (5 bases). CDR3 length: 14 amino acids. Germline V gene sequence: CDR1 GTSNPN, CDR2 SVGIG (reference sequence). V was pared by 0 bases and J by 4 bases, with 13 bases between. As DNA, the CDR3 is TGTGCCTGGAGTGTATCCCAGGGCGGATACGAGCAGTACTTC. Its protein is CAWSVSQGGYEQYF.

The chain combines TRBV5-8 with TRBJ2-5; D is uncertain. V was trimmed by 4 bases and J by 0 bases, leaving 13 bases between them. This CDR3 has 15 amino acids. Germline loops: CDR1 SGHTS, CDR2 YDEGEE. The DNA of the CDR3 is TGTGCCAGCAGCCACCCTCAAGATAACCAAGAGACCCAGTACTTC. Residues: CASSHPQDNQETQYF. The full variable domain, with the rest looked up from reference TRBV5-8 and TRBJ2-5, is EAGVTQSPTHLIKTRGQQATLRCSPISGHTSVYWYQQALGLGLQFLLWYDEGEERNRGNFPPRFSGRQFPNYSSELNVNALELEDSALYLCASSHPQDNQETQYFGPGTRLLVL.

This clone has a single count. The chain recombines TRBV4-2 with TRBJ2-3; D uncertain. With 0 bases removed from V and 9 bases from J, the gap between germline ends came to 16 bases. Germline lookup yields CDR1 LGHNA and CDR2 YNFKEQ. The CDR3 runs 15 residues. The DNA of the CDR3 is TGTGCCAGCAGCCAAGACCGCACGTCTACGCCCACGCAGTATTTT. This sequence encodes CASSQDRTSTPTQYF.

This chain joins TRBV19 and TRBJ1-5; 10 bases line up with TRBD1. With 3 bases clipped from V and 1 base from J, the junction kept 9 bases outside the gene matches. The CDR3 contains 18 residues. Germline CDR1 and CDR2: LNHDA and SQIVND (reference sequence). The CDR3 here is CASSIQPGTGESNQPQHF. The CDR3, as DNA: TGTGCCAGTAGTATCCAACCCGGGACAGGGGAGAGCAATCAGCCCCAGCATTTT.

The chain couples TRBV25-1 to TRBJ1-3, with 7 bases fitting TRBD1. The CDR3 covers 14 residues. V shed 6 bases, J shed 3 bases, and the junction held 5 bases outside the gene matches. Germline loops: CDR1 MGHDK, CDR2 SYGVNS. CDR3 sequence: CASRKTGLGNTIYF. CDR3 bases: TGTGCCAGCAGGAAGACAGGGCTTGGAAACACCATATATTTT.

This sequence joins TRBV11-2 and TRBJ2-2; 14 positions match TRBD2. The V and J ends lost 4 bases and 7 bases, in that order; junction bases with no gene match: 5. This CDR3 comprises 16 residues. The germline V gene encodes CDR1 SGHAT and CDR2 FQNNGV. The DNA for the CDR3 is TGTGCCAGCAGCTGGGCCGGGACTAGCGGGGGCGGGGAGCTGTTTTTT. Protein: CASSWAGTSGGGELFF.

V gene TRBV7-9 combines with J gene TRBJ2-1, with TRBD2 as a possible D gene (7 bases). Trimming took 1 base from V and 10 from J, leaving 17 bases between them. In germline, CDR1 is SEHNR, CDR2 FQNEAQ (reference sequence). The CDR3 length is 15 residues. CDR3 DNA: TGTGCCAGCAGCTTAGTGGCGGGGGCGCTCGGGGAGCAGTTCTTC. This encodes CASSLVAGALGEQFF.

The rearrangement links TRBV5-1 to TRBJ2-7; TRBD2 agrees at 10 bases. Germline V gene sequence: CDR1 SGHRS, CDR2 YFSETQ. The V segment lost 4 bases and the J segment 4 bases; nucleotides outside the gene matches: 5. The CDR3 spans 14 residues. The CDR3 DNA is TGCGCCAGCAGCCCGACTAGCGGGTTATACGAGCAGTACTTC. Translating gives CASSPTSGLYEQYF.

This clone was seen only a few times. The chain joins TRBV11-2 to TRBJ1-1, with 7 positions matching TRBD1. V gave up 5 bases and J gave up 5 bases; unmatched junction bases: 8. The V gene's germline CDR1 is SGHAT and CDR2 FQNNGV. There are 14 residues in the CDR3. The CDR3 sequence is CASSDHRGWTEAFF. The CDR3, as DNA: TGTGCCAGCAGCGACCACAGGGGCTGGACTGAAGCTTTCTTT.

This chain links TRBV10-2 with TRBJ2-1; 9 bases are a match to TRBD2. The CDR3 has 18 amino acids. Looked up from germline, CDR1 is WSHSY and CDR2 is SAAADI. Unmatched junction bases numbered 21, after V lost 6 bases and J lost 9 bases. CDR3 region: CASSKGGSAGGPAAEQFF. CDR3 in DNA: TGCGCCAGCAGCAAGGGGGGATCGGCGGGAGGGCCGGCCGCTGAGCAGTTCTTC.

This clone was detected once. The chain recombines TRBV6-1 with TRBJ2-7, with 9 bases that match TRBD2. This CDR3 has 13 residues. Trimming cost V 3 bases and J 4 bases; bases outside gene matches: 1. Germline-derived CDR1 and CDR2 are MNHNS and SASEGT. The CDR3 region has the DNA TGTGCCAGCAGTGACACTAGCGGGTACGAGCAGTACTTC. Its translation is CASSDTSGYEQYF.

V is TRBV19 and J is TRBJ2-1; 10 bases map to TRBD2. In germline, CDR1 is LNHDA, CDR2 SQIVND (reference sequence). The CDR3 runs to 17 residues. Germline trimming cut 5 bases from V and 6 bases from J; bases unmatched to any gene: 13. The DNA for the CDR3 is TGTGCCAGTAGTCTAAACACGGGACTAGCGCTTTCCAATGAGCAGTTCTTC. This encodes CASSLNTGLALSNEQFF.

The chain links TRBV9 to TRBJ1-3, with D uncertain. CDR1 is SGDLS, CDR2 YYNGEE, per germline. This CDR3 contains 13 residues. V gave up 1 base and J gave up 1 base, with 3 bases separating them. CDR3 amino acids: CASSVSSGNTIYF. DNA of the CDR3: TGTGCCAGCAGCGTATCTTCTGGAAACACCATATATTTT.